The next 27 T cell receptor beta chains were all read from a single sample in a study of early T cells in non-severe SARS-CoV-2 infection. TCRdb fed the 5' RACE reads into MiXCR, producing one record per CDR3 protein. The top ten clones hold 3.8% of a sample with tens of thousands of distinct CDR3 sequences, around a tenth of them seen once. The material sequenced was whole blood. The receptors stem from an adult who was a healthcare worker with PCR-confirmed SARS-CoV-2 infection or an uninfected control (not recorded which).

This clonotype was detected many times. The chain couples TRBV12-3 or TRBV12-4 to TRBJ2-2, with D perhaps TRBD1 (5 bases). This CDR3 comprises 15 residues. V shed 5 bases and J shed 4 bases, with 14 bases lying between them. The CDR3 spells CASSPLTVPTGELFF. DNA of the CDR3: TGTGCCAGCAGTCCCCTGACAGTGCCCACCGGGGAGCTGTTTTTT.

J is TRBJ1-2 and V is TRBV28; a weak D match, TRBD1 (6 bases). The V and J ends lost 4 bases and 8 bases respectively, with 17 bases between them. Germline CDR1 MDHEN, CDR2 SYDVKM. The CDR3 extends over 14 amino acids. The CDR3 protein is CASSSRDTGRGYTF. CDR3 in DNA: TGTGCCAGCAGTTCTAGGGACACCGGACGCGGCTACACCTTC.

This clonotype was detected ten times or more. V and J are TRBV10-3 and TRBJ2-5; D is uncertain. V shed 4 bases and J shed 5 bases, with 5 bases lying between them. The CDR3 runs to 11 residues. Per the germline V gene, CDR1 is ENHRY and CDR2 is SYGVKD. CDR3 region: CAISGGETQYF. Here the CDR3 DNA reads TGTGCCATCAGTGGGGGTGAGACCCAGTACTTC.

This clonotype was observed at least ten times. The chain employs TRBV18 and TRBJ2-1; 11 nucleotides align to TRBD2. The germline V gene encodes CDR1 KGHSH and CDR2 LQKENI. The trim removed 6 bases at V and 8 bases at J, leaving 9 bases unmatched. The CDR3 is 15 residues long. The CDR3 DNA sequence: TGTGCCAGCTCCCTTACTAGCGGGAGTGGCTATGAGCAGTTCTTC. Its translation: CASSLTSGSGYEQFF.

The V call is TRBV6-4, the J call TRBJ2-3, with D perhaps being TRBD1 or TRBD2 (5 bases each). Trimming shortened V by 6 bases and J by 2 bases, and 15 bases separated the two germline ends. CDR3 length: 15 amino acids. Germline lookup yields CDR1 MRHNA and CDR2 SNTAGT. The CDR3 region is CASSLANGATDTQYF. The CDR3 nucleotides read TGTGCCAGCAGCCTAGCTAATGGGGCCACAGATACGCAGTATTTT.

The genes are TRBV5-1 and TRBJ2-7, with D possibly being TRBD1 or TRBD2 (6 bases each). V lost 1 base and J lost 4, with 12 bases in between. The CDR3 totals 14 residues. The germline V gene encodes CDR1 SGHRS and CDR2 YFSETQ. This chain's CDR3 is CASSLNPGAYEQYF. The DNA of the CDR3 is TGCGCCAGCAGCTTGAATCCGGGGGCATACGAGCAGTACTTC.

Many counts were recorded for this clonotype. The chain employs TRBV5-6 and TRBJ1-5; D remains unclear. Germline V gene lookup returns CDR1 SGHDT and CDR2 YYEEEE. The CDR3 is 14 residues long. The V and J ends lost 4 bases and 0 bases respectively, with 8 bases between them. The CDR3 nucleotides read TGTGCCAGCAGCGCTTTTGATAGCAATCAGCCCCAGCATTTT. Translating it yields CASSAFDSNQPQHF.

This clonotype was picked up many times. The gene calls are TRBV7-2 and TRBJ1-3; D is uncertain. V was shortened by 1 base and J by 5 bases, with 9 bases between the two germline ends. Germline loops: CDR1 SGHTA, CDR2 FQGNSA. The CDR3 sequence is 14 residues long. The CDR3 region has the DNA TGTGCCAGCAGCTTAGGGCGATGGCGAAACACCATATATTTT. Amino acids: CASSLGRWRNTIYF.

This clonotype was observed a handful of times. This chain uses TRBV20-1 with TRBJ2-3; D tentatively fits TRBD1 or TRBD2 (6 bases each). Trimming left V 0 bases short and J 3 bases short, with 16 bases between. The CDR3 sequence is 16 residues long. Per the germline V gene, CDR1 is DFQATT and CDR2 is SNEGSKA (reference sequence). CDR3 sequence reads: CSARERRLGGTDTQYF. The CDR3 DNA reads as TGCAGTGCTAGAGAGCGAAGACTAGGGGGTACAGATACGCAGTATTTT.

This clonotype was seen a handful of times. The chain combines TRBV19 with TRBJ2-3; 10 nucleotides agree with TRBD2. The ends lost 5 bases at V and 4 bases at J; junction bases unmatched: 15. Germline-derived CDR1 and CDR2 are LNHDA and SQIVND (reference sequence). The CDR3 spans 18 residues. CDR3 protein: CASSPPIASGRTADTQYF. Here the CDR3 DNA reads TGTGCCAGTAGTCCCCCCATTGCTAGCGGGAGAACGGCAGATACGCAGTATTTT.

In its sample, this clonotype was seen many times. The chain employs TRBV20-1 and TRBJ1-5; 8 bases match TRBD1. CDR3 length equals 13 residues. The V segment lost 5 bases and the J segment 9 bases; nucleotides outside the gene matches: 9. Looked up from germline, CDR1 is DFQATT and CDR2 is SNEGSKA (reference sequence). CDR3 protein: CSARDRPGSPQHF. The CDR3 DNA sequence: TGCAGTGCTCGGGACAGGCCAGGATCGCCCCAGCATTTT.

The CDR3 region has the DNA TGTGCCAGCAGCTTAGTCCGGGCTGCTGAAGCTTTCTTT. Translating it yields CASSLVRAAEAFF. The chain uses TRBV7-2 and TRBJ1-1, with D uncertain. CDR1 and CDR2 from the germline V gene are SGHTA and FQGNSA. Between the trimmed V and J ends, which lost 1 base and 6 bases, there was a span of 9 bases. CDR3 size: 13 residues.

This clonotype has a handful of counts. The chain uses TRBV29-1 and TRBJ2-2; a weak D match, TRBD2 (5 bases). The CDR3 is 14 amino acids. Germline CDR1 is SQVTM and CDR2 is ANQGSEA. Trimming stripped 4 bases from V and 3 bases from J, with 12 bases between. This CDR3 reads CSVGGRGDTGELFF. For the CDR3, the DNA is TGCAGCGTTGGTGGTCGGGGTGACACCGGGGAGCTGTTTTTT.

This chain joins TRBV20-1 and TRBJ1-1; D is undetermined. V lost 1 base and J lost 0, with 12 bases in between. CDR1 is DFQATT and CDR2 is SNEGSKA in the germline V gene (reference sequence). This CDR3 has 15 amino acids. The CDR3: CSARGSSGLNTEAFF. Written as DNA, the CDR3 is TGCAGTGCTAGAGGAAGCTCCGGACTGAACACTGAAGCTTTCTTT.

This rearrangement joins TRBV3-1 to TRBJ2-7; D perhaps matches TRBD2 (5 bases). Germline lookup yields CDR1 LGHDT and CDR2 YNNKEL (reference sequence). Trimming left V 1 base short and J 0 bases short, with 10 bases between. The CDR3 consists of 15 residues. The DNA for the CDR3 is TGTGCCAGCAGCCAAGTGGCCGGGGACTCCTACGAGCAGTACTTC. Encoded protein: CASSQVAGDSYEQYF.

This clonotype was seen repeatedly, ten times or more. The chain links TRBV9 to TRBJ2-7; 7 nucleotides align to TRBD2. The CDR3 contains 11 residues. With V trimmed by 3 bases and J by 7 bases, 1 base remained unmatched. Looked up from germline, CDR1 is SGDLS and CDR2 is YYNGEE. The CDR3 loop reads CASSGEGEQYF. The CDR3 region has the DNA TGTGCCAGCAGCGGGGAGGGGGAGCAGTACTTC.

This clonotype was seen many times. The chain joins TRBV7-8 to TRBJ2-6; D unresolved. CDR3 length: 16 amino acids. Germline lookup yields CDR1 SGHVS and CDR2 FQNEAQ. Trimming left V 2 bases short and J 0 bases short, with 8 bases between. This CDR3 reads CASSLIGRSGANVLTF. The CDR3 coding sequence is TGTGCCAGCAGCTTAATCGGTCGCTCTGGGGCCAACGTCCTGACTTTC.

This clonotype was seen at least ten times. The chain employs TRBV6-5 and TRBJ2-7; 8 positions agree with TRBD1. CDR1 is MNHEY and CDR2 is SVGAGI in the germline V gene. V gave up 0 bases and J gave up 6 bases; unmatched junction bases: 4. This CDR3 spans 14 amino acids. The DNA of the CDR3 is TGTGCCAGCAGTTACTCGGACAGGGCTCCCGAGCAGTACTTC. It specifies CASSYSDRAPEQYF.

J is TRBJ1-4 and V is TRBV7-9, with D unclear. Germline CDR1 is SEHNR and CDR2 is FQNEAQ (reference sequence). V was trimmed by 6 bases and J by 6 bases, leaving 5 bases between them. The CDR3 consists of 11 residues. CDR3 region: CASSRDEKLFF. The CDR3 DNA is TGTGCCAGCAGTCGGGATGAAAAACTGTTTTTT.

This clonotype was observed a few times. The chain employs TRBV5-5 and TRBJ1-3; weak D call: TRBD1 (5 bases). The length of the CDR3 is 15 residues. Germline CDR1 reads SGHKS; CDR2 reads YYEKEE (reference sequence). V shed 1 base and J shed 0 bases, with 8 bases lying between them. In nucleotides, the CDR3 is TGTGCCAGCAGCTTGTTCGGACACTCTGGAAACACCATATATTTT. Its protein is CASSLFGHSGNTIYF. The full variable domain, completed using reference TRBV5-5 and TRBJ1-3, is DAGVTQSPTHLIKTRGQQVTLRCSPISGHKSVSWYQQVLGQGPQFIFQYYEKEERGRGNFPDRFSARQFPNYSSELNVNALLLGDSALYLCASSLFGHSGNTIYFGEGSWLTVV.

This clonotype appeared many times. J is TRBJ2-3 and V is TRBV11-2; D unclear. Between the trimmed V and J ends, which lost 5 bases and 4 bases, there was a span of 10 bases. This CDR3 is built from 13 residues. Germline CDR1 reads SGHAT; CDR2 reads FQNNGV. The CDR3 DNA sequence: TGTGCCAGCAGCGGCTTAGTGTCAGATACGCAGTATTTT. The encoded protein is CASSGLVSDTQYF.

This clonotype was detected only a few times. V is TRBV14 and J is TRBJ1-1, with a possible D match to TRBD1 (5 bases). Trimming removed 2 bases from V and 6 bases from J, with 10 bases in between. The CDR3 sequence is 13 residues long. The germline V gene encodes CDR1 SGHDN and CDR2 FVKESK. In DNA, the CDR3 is TGTGCCAGCAGCCAATCAGGAGGGGCTGAAGCTTTCTTT. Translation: CASSQSGGAEAFF.

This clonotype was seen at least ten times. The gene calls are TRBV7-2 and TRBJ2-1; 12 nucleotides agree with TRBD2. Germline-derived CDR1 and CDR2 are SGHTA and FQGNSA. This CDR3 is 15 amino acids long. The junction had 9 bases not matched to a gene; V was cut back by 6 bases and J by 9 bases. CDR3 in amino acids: CASRVGLAGGPEQFF. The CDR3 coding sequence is TGTGCCAGCAGGGTGGGGCTAGCGGGAGGGCCTGAGCAGTTCTTC.

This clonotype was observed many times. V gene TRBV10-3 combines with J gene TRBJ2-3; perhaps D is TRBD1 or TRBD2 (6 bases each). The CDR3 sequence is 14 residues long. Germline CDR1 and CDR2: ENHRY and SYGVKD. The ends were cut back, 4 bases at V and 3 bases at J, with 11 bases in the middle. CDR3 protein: CAISGGAGTDTQYF. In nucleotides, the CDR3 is TGTGCCATCAGTGGGGGGGCAGGGACAGATACGCAGTATTTT.

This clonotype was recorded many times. This CDR3 reads CASSLDDFNQPQHF. The CDR3 DNA is TGCGCCAGCAGCCTGGACGATTTCAATCAGCCCCAGCATTTT. The chain couples TRBV5-1 to TRBJ1-5, with unresolved D. Trimming cost V 4 bases and J 3 bases, with 11 bases left between them. Germline V gene sequence: CDR1 SGHRS, CDR2 YFSETQ. CDR3 length: 14 residues. Based on the CDR3 plus reference TRBV5-1 and TRBJ1-5, the full variable domain is KAGVTQTPRYLIKTRGQQVTLSCSPISGHRSVSWYQQTPGQGLQFLFEYFSETQRNKGNFPGRFSGRQFSNSRSEMNVSTLELGDSALYLCASSLDDFNQPQHFGDGTRLSIL.

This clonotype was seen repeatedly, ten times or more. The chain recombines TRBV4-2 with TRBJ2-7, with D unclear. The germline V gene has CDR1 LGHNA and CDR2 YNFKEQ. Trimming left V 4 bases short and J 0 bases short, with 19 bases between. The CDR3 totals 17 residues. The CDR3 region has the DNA TGTGCCAGCAGCCCTCCAACCTTGAGTCCGGGCTCCTACGAGCAGTACTTC. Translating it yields CASSPPTLSPGSYEQYF.

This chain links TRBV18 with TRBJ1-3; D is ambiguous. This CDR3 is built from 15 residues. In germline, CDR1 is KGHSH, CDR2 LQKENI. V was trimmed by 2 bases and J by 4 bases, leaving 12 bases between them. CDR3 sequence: CASSPDTQPGNTIYF. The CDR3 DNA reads TGTGCCAGCTCACCAGATACTCAACCCGGAAACACCATATATTTT.